A single T cell receptor beta chain is shown here with its context. The antigen remains undetermined. This entry comes from a study of CD8+CD57+ T cells in acquired aplastic anemia. Study-wide background: Recorded DNA amounts for sorted CD4+ and CD8+ cells had an average of approximately 3 ug.

Flow cytometry had shown expanded CD8+CD57+ cells in the patients chosen for sequencing. Regarding the study as a whole: Comparison of patients with controls identified roughly 30 shared CD8+ CDR3 sequences. Patients did not significantly differ from controls in CD8+ Simpson's diversity.

It was genomic DNA that served as the template for profiling TCR beta VDJ and CDR3. TCRdb fed the reads into MiXCR, producing one record per CDR3 protein. The repertoire holds hundreds of thousands of distinct CDR3 sequences, with 56% as singletons. Germline CDR1 is KGHDR and CDR2 is SFDVKD. Trimming stripped 0 bases from V and 1 base from J, with 10 bases between. The CDR3 runs 16 residues. This clonotype was obtained from a human donor with aplastic anemia. Sequencing was performed on sorted CD4+, CD8+, or CD8+CD57+ T cells (not recorded which) from PBMCs. The rearrangement uses TRBV24-1 and TRBJ2-3; D not resolved. CDR3 nucleotide sequence: TGTGCCACCAGTGATTTGCAATTAGGAGGCACAGATACGCAGTATTTT. Translation: CATSDLQLGGTDTQYF.